Below are 8 T cell receptor beta chains sequenced from a single sample in a study of T cell responses to AZD1222 COVID-19 vaccine. Data came from immunoSEQ multiplex PCR; TCRdb stores just in-frame clones and leaves some out. The sample includes about 150,000 clones, about nine tenths of them seen just once. Sequenced material: peripheral blood, taken on day 0 of MenACWY control vaccination. The receptors were gathered from an adult in good health.

V is TRBV23-1 and J is TRBJ2-7; D gene ambiguous. TRBV23-1 qualifies as an ORF whose function is uncertain. Trimming cost V 7 bases and J 4 bases, with 14 bases left between them. There are 13 residues in the CDR3. This CDR3 is CASKDGRPYEQYF. CDR3 nucleotide sequence: TGCGCCAGCAAAGACGGACGGCCTTACGAGCAGTACTTC.

The genes are TRBV4-3 and TRBJ2-1; the match to TRBD1 covers 7 bases. This CDR3 is built from 13 residues. The germline gives CDR1 LGHNA, CDR2 YSLEER. The V segment lost 5 bases and the J segment 4 bases; nucleotides outside the gene matches: 2. CDR3 in amino acids: CASSDRAYNEQFF. The DNA for the CDR3 is TGCGCCAGCAGCGACAGGGCATACAATGAGCAGTTCTTC.

The rearrangement links TRBV6-2 or TRBV6-3 to TRBJ1-1; TRBD1 might be the D (5 bases). This CDR3 has 17 amino acids. CDR1 MNHEY and CDR2 SVGEGT come from the germline V gene. Between the trimmed V and J ends, which lost 5 bases and 4 bases, there was a span of 23 bases. In DNA, the CDR3 is TGTGCCAGCAGTCGCGAATCAGCGTTAGGGGTCATCACTGAAGCTTTCTTT. Encoded protein: CASSRESALGVITEAFF.

J is TRBJ2-5 and V is TRBV11-3; D ambiguous. Germline V lookup: CDR1 SGHNT, CDR2 YENEEA. The ends were cut back, 0 bases at V and 3 bases at J, with 11 bases in the middle. CDR3 length: 15 amino acids. CDR3 in amino acids: CASSLDGQAEETQYF. The CDR3 DNA sequence: TGTGCCAGCAGCTTAGACGGCCAGGCCGAAGAGACCCAGTACTTC.

DNA of the CDR3: TGCGCCAGCAGTCAACTACCGGGCCTTAGAGACGAGCAGTACTTC. Translated: CASSQLPGLRDEQYF. The chain recombines TRBV23-1 with TRBJ2-7; D unresolved. TRBV23-1 belongs to the ORF category, with a function that is uncertain. V was shortened by 2 bases and J by 5 bases, with 16 bases between the two germline ends. The CDR3 spans 15 residues.

The chain combines TRBV11-3 with TRBJ2-1, with D unresolved. This CDR3 is 12 amino acids long. V lost 5 bases and J 3 bases, leaving 5 bases between the germline ends. Germline-derived CDR1 and CDR2 are SGHNT and YENEEA. The CDR3 region has the DNA TGTGCCAGCAGCCTCCTCTACAATGAGCAGTTCTTC. The encoded protein is CASSLLYNEQFF. Supplemented by reference TRBV11-3 and TRBJ2-1, the full variable domain reads EAGVVQSPRYKIIEKKQPVAFWCNPISGHNTLYWYLQNLGQGPELLIRYENEEAVDDSQLPKDRFSAERLKGVDSTLKIQPAELGDSAVYLCASSLLYNEQFFGPGTRLTVL.

On this clone itself: Because the CDR3's place on the DNA is in doubt, the DNA is left out and the CDR3 is given as listed by TCRdb. The chain carries TRBV10-3 and TRBJ2-3; TRBD1, the D gene given by the table, was not confirmed from the DNA. Germline CDR1 reads ENHRY; CDR2 reads SYGVKD. The CDR3 numbers 23 amino acids, ends counted. CDR3 residues: CAIRKTPGTDTQYFGPGTDTQYF.

The chain combines TRBV19 with TRBJ2-2, with TRBD1 matching 7 bases. Germline lookup yields CDR1 LNHDA and CDR2 SQIVND (reference sequence). V lost 3 bases, J lost 1 base, and 8 bases stayed unmatched. The CDR3 consists of 17 residues. CDR3 region: CASSMRGQTMNTGELFF. In DNA form, the CDR3 reads TGTGCCAGTAGTATGAGGGGACAGACAATGAACACCGGGGAGCTGTTTTTT.